The entry below describes one TCR beta chain. Its antigen is still unknown. PCR was performed using 60 Vbeta and 13 Jbeta primers. The assay was immunoSEQ multiplex PCR, and TCRdb's table has in-frame clones only and misses some. The sample shows around 110,000 clones, 71% of them seen only once. The data were obtained in a study of cytomegalovirus exposure and HLA in healthy donors. Study outcomes and limitations: Most TCRs appeared rarely, but some public TCRs recurred in many donors. High sensitivity and specificity were reportedly achieved when the classifier diagnosed cytomegalovirus status. Productive rates of about 90% or about 30% were seen for most TCR beta V segments in an earlier analysis.

Germline-derived CDR1 and CDR2 are LNHDA and SQIVND (reference sequence). V gave up 6 bases and J gave up 6 bases, with 14 bases separating them. This CDR3 region has 13 residues. Sequencing was carried out using PBMCs. The TCR was taken from a female donor in good health and CMV-seronegative. The J gene is TRBJ1-1, the V gene TRBV19, with D possibly TRBD1 on 6 matching bases. The CDR3 DNA sequence: TGTGCCAGTAGAACCAGGGGTATACCTGAAGCTTTCTTT. Translation gives CASRTRGIPEAFF.